This T cell receptor beta chain was recorded in a study of beta chain features in type 1 diabetes. Expressed TCRB transcripts were sequenced because the entire RNA isolate underwent reverse transcription. Only in-frame clones appear in the TCRdb table, and some are missing; sequencing was by immunoSEQ multiplex PCR. The top ten hold 0.05% to 0.07% of the sample, which has 400,000 to 600,000 clones, roughly 31% seen once. It was one heparinised blood draw, averaging about 110 mL, that each donor gave. The study's findings and limits: TCRB CDR3s from Type 1 diabetes patients were moderately but significantly shorter in all four CD4+ subsets. HLA effects on TCRB rearrangement stayed unresolved here.

This clone was counted a few times. Its antigen remains unidentified. The CDR3 has 14 residues. From germline, CDR1 is MNHNS and CDR2 SASEGT. The V and J ends lost 1 base and 2 bases respectively, with 8 bases between them. The V and J genes are TRBV6-1 and TRBJ1-2, with D maybe TRBD1 (5 bases). The source material was naive CD4+ T cells from blood. This TCR came from a man younger than 30 in good health. The CDR3 region has the DNA TGTGCCAGCAGTGAAGATTGGGGCAACTATGGCTACACCTTC. Protein: CASSEDWGNYGYTF.